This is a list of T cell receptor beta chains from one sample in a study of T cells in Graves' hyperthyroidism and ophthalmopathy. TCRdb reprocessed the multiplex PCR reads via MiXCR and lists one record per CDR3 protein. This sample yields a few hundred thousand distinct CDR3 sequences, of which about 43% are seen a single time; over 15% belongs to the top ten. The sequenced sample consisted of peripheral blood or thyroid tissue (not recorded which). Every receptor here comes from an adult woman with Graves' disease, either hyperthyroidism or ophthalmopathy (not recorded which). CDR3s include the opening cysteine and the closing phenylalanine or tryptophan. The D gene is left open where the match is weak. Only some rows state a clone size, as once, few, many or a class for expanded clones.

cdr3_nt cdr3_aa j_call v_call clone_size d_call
TGTGCCAGCAGTGAAGCTTCGGAACGGGCGCAAGAGACCCAGTACTTC CASSEASERAQETQYF TRBJ2-5 TRBV2 - -
TGCAGCGTTGGCGCGGGCGACACTAGGATGAACACTGAAGCTTTCTTT CSVGAGDTRMNTEAFF TRBJ1-1 TRBV29-1 few -
TGTGCCAGCAGCCCTGCAGGGGCGTACGAGCAGTACTTC CASSPAGAYEQYF TRBJ2-7 TRBV11-2 many -
TGTGCCCGAGTAGCGGGAGGCGGCAATGAGCAGTTCTTC CARVAGGGNEQFF TRBJ2-1 TRBV7-3 - TRBD2
TGTGCCACCCGGACCGGAAACACCGGGGAGCTGTTTTTT CATRTGNTGELFF TRBJ2-2 TRBV19 - -
TGTGCCAGCGCAGTACAGGGGGCGGCCGACGAGCAGTACTTC CASAVQGAADEQYF TRBJ2-7 TRBV6-5 many TRBD1
TGTGCCAGCAGCTTAGAGGGGGCTCGGCAGTACTTC CASSLEGARQYF TRBJ2-7 TRBV7-9 once TRBD1
TGTGCCAGTAGTAGGGGACTAGACTATGGCTACACCTTC CASSRGLDYGYTF TRBJ1-2 TRBV19 - -
TGTGCCAGCAGCTTAACGGTTTCGGGGAGCTCCTATAATTCACCCCTCCACTTT CASSLTVSGSSYNSPLHF TRBJ1-6 TRBV11-2 many -
TGCAGTGCTAGGGCGCCAGGGCCAGAGACCCAGTACTTC CSARAPGPETQYF TRBJ2-5 TRBV20-1 many -
TGTGCCAGCAGTGGGGGTCTAGATCAGCCCCAGCATTTT CASSGGLDQPQHF TRBJ1-5 TRBV3-1 many -
TGCGCCAGCAGCTTGGACAAAGGAGAGACCCAGTACTTC CASSLDKGETQYF TRBJ2-5 TRBV5-1 few -
TGCAGTGCTAGAAGGTTCGGGACAGGGGAGGTTCAGCCCCAGCATTTT CSARRFGTGEVQPQHF TRBJ1-5 TRBV20-1 - TRBD1
TGTGCCAGCAGCCAAGATCCCGGGAACAATGAGCAGTTCTTC CASSQDPGNNEQFF TRBJ2-1 TRBV14 few -
TGTGCCACCAGGGCCCGGCAGGGGATTGAAAAACTGTTTTTT CATRARQGIEKLFF TRBJ1-4 TRBV15 - -
TGCGCCAGCAGCACGGGCTCCGGAGGCTACACCTTC CASSTGSGGYTF TRBJ1-2 TRBV5-1 - -
TGTGCCAGCAGCGAAGCAGGGGGATACTACGAGCAGTACTTC CASSEAGGYYEQYF TRBJ2-7 TRBV6-2/TRBV6-3 - TRBD1
TGCACCCCCAATAAGGTACCTGGAGTGACCCAGTACTTC CTPNKVPGVTQYF TRBJ2-5 TRBV20-1 many -
TGTGCCAGCAGTTTGCGGGTCCATTCACCCCTCCACTTT CASSLRVHSPLHF TRBJ1-6 TRBV2 - -
TGTGCCAGCAGCCCGGGACAGGGAGAAGAGACCCAGTACTTC CASSPGQGEETQYF TRBJ2-5 TRBV4-2 many TRBD1
TGCGCCAGCAGTGCCCGGAGTAGCGGGACTAACACCGGGGAGCTGTTTTTT CASSARSSGTNTGELFF TRBJ2-2 TRBV10-2 many TRBD2
TGCAGCGTTGAACGGGACAGGGGGTATGGCTACACCTTC CSVERDRGYGYTF TRBJ1-2 TRBV29-1 - TRBD1
TGTGCCAGCAGTAAAGGACTCCAGGCCCTCAGGGCGCCCCAGCATTTT CASSKGLQALRAPQHF TRBJ1-5 TRBV6-1 many -
TGCGCCAGCAGCCAGCAGATGAACACTGAAGCTTTCTTT CASSQQMNTEAFF TRBJ1-1 TRBV5-1 many -
TGTGCCAGCAGCTCCGGCGGGACAGGGGATCAGCCCCAGCATTTT CASSSGGTGDQPQHF TRBJ1-5 TRBV5-4 few TRBD1
TGTGCCAGCAGTCGACTAGCGGGAGCGGGTGAGCAGTACTTC CASSRLAGAGEQYF TRBJ2-7 TRBV11-3 - TRBD2
TGTGCCAGCAGTGAAGGGTGGTCGGGCTACGAGCAGTACTTC CASSEGWSGYEQYF TRBJ2-7 TRBV6-1 many -
TGTGCCAGCAGCCGAATTCGGGCCCTCCACTTT CASSRIRALHF TRBJ1-6 TRBV28 many -
TGTGCCAGCAGCCAAGATGCGGGGATGATGGAGACCCAGTACTTC CASSQDAGMMETQYF TRBJ2-5 TRBV14 - -
TGCAGCGTTGGGGACGGATTTAATTCACCCCTCCACTTT CSVGDGFNSPLHF TRBJ1-6 TRBV29-1 - -
TGTGCCAGTAGTTGGGGGGACAAGAACACTGAAGCTTTCTTT CASSWGDKNTEAFF TRBJ1-1 TRBV12-3/TRBV12-4 once -
TGCGCCAGCAGGACAGGGGAAAATGGCTACACCTTC CASRTGENGYTF TRBJ1-2 TRBV5-1 - TRBD1
TGCAGTGCTACCCGGGACTATGGCTACACCTTC CSATRDYGYTF TRBJ1-2 TRBV20-1 many -
TGCAGCGTTGACCCGTCCGGACAGGGGGTGGACTATGGCTACACCTTC CSVDPSGQGVDYGYTF TRBJ1-2 TRBV29-1 - TRBD1
TGCAGTGCTCACCCCGCGGGGGGCACAGATACGCAGTATTTT CSAHPAGGTDTQYF TRBJ2-3 TRBV20-1 - TRBD2
TGTGCCAGTAGTCCCCCGACAGGGAACACTGAAGCTTTCTTT CASSPPTGNTEAFF TRBJ1-1 TRBV19 once -
TGTGCCAGCAGCAGAACTAGCGGGAGGGCCTATGGCGGGGAGCTGTTTTTT CASSRTSGRAYGGELFF TRBJ2-2 TRBV7-2 - TRBD2
TGTGCCAGCAGCTTTTACAGGGGAAATACGGACACTGAAGCTTTCTTT CASSFYRGNTDTEAFF TRBJ1-1 TRBV7-2 many TRBD1
TGCAGCGTGCCCACGGGGGGTGAGACCCAGTACTTC CSVPTGGETQYF TRBJ2-5 TRBV29-1 - TRBD2
TGTGCCATCAGAATGGACAGGGCGAACACCGGGGAGCTGTTTTTT CAIRMDRANTGELFF TRBJ2-2 TRBV10-3 many TRBD1
TGTGCCAGCAGAACCGGGACTAGCGACTACAATGAGCAGTTCTTC CASRTGTSDYNEQFF TRBJ2-1 TRBV2 many TRBD2
TGTGCCAGTAGTATCCTAGCGGGCAACCAAGAGACCCAGTACTTC CASSILAGNQETQYF TRBJ2-5 TRBV19 many TRBD2
TGCAGTGCTAATAACAGGGGAAGCAATCAGCCCCAGCATTTT CSANNRGSNQPQHF TRBJ1-5 TRBV20-1 - TRBD1
TGTGCCAGTAGTATCGGGGCTAGCGGGATCTACGAGCAGTACTTC CASSIGASGIYEQYF TRBJ2-7 TRBV19 many TRBD2
TGTGCCAGGCTCGGGACAGGGAGTTTCTACGAGCAGTACTTC CARLGTGSFYEQYF TRBJ2-7 TRBV19 - TRBD1
TGTGCCAGCAGCATCGACTTGAGCTCCTACGAGCAGTACTTC CASSIDLSSYEQYF TRBJ2-7 TRBV7-8 - -
TGTGCCACCCAAACGACAGGGCGAGGATCTGGGGCCAACGTCCTGACTTTC CATQTTGRGSGANVLTF TRBJ2-6 TRBV6-5 - TRBD1
TGTGCCAGCAGCTTAGCATCCAGACAGGGCCGAGGGTTC CASSLASRQGRGF TRBJ1-2 TRBV13 once TRBD1
TGTGCCACCAGCAGAGGCCTCGGGACAGGGGTTGGGTCACCCCTCCACTTT CATSRGLGTGVGSPLHF TRBJ1-6 TRBV15 - TRBD1
TGTGCCAGCAAGGGAGACAGGAGCTATGGCTACACCTTC CASKGDRSYGYTF TRBJ1-2 TRBV12-3/TRBV12-4 many -
TGCGCCAGCGGGACAGGCTCGAGCGCTGAAGCTTTCTTT CASGTGSSAEAFF TRBJ1-1 TRBV5-1 many TRBD1
TGTGCCAGCAGTGGATCGACAGGAGTTAATGAAAAACTGTTTTTT CASSGSTGVNEKLFF TRBJ1-4 TRBV27 - -
TGCAGCCCATCGACAGGGGCCTCCTACGAGCAGTACTTC CSPSTGASYEQYF TRBJ2-7 TRBV29-1 - TRBD1
TGCGCCAGTTCCCGAGGGTGGCGAAATTCACCCCTCCACTTT CASSRGWRNSPLHF TRBJ1-6 TRBV5-1 - -
TGTGCCAGCAGCTCCTTGGGCCAGGGGGCCCGCTCTGGGGCCAACGTCCTGACTTTC CASSSLGQGARSGANVLTF TRBJ2-6 TRBV11-2 - TRBD1
TGCAGCGCGGAAGGCGGGCGAGAAGAGACCCAGTACTTC CSAEGGREETQYF TRBJ2-5 TRBV29-1 - -